This TCR beta chain stems from a study of shared clonotypes between healthy human individuals. The CDR3 covers 16 residues. Trimming removed 3 bases from V and 4 bases from J, with 19 bases in between. In germline, CDR1 is SNHLY, CDR2 FYNNEI. In the original analysis: Filtering differed because ImmunoSEQ produced junction-only sequences that carried no quality scores. The assay was immunoSEQ multiplex PCR, and TCRdb's table has in-frame clones only and misses some. V and J calls plus clone size are reproduced from that table; the DNA served to infer D and trimming. In the table there are some 1.1 million clones, 60% to 85% of which are singletons. The study drew all its donors from Caucasian adults living in Nashville, Tennessee.

The chain joins TRBV2 to TRBJ2-7; unclear D gene. Sequences were obtained from memory CD4+ T cells from PBMCs. The subset here: CD45RA-negative fraction. This sequence originates from a man aged 18 to 29 in good health. Some clones in this sample may be carry-over from other donors' samples. The DNA of the CDR3 is TGTGCCAGCAGTGAGGAAGGGTCCAAGGCCCGGTACGAGCAGTACTTC. Its protein product is CASSEEGSKARYEQYF.